This T cell receptor (beta chain) was profiled in a study of metastatic and nonmetastatic thyroid tumors. The wider study: Patients with malignant and benign thyroid disease provided blood and tumor or nodule tissue, whose repertoires were compared. Points from the study as a whole: Compared with benign nodules, malignant thyroid tumors were reported to have significantly higher TCR beta diversity in both blood and tumor.

Within the sample, this clone is medium-sized. Antigen: not known. Nobody among the patients had been given any treatment before thyroid surgery. In the original analysis: The distant-metastasis classifier for papillary thyroid cancer was built from CDR3 differences across clinicopathological groups. TCRdb reprocessed the PCR reads using MiXCR. It is TCRdb's table, rather than the study itself, that gives the V and J calls and clone size. Of some 2,100 clones detected, over 9.5% appear once; the ten largest clones hold 11% to 15%. The TCR originated in a female donor with papillary thyroid cancer or a benign thyroid nodule (not recorded which). Some clones in this sample may be carry-over from other donors' samples. What was sequenced was tumor tissue.

CDR3: CASSQDRYQPQHF. CDR3 coding DNA: TGTGCCAGCAGCCAAGATCGCTATCAGCCCCAGCATTTT. This chain uses TRBV4-2 with TRBJ1-5; D is undetermined. The CDR3 extends over 13 amino acids. CDR1 is LGHNA, CDR2 YNFKEQ, per germline. V gave up 0 bases and J gave up 5 bases, with 5 bases separating them.